This TCR beta chain was identified during a study of Ad26.COV2.S vaccination and SARS-CoV-2 variants. Documented treatment: roughly 18 received Ad26.COV2.S at low or high dose, single or two shots; about 5 received placebo; per-sample allocation not given. The samples were gathered on day 63 after the first injection of vaccine or placebo. Germline V gives CDR1 LNHDA, CDR2 SQIVND (reference sequence). There are 15 residues in the CDR3. Trimming removed 8 bases at V and 7 bases at J, with 21 bases between. The table came from immunoSEQ multiplex PCR; TCRdb's copy has only in-frame clones and leaves some out. The data hold 350,000 to 450,000 clones, with approximately 91% observed a single time.

The sequencing used peripheral blood, collected in a trial of Ad26.COV2.S vaccine versus placebo. The genes are TRBV19 and TRBJ1-5; D call uncertain. The TCR sequence derives from a person aged 18-60 years who received the Ad26.COV2.S COVID-19 vaccine or a placebo. The CDR3, as DNA: TGTGCCAGTCAATCCCGGACGGCTGGGAGACAGCCCCAGCATTTT. It yields the protein CASQSRTAGRQPQHF.